The 21 T cell receptor beta chains reported below all come from one sample, sequenced in a study of blood T cell repertoires in COVID-19. Libraries were prepared by immunoSEQ multiplex PCR; TCRdb keeps only in-frame clonotypes and omits some of them. This sample carries about 230,000 clones, approximately 80% of them seen once, and the ten largest clones take 18%. The sequenced material came from peripheral blood. Source of these receptors: a woman of 80 years or more with active or convalescent COVID-19.

This sequence joins TRBV7-8 and TRBJ1-2; D remains ambiguous. Trimming took off 5 bases at V and 0 bases at J, with 28 bases between the two ends. Germline V gene data show CDR1 as SGHVS and CDR2 as FQNEAQ. The CDR3 runs to 20 residues. The CDR3 DNA reads as TGTGCCAGCAGCCCTCAACCTGGAGTTCAGCCTGCCGATACTAACTATGGCTACACCTTC. This encodes CASSPQPGVQPADTNYGYTF.

CDR3 DNA sequence: TGCAGTGCTTCAGGGCCAGATACGCAGTATTTT. It yields the protein CSASGPDTQYF. The chain employs TRBV20-1 and TRBJ2-3; possible D gene TRBD1, 5 bases. Germline V gene sequence: CDR1 DFQATT, CDR2 SNEGSKA (reference sequence). Trimming took off 5 bases at V and 4 bases at J, with 7 bases between the two ends. This CDR3 has 11 residues.

With respect to this clone: This sample includes further DNA sequences coding for the same CDR3. The CDR3 sequence: CASSVGDSNYGYTF. CDR3 sequence (DNA): TGTGCCAGCAGCGTGGGAGATTCTAACTATGGCTACACCTTC. The rearrangement links TRBV9 to TRBJ1-2; D not resolved. From germline, CDR1 is SGDLS and CDR2 YYNGEE. The CDR3 contains 14 residues. V was shortened by 2 bases and J by 0 bases, with 8 bases between the two germline ends. The full variable domain, its missing parts supplied by reference TRBV9 and TRBJ1-2, is DSGVTQTPKHLITATGQRVTLRCSPRSGDLSVYWYQQSLDQGLQFLIQYYNGEERAKGNILERFSAQQFPDLHSELNLSSLELGDSALYFCASSVGDSNYGYTFGSGTRLTVV.

Here the CDR3 DNA reads TGTGCCAGCACCCGAGGGCCTAGCTGGGAGACCCAGTACTTC. It encodes CASTRGPSWETQYF. The chain employs TRBV7-9 and TRBJ2-5, with D perhaps matching TRBD2 (5 bases). The CDR3 consists of 14 residues. V lost 7 bases and J lost 5, with 17 bases in between. Germline V gene data show CDR1 as SEHNR and CDR2 as FQNEAQ (reference sequence).

The chain links TRBV19 to TRBJ2-7; D remains unclear. The CDR3 extends over 14 amino acids. The germline CDR1 and CDR2 sequences are LNHDA and SQIVND (reference sequence). V was clipped by 8 bases and J by 0 bases, with 14 bases between them. The CDR3 loop reads CASCDTSSSYEQYF. The DNA of the CDR3 is TGTGCCAGTTGTGACACTTCGAGCTCCTACGAGCAGTACTTC. Together with reference TRBV19 and TRBJ2-7, the CDR3 gives the full variable domain: DGGITQSPKYLFRKEGQNVTLSCEQNLNHDAMYWYRQDPGQGLRLIYYSQIVNDFQKGDIAEGYSVSREKKESFPLTVTSAQKNPTAFYLCASCDTSSSYEQYFGPGTRLTVT.

This chain joins TRBV19 and TRBJ1-1; no clear D. CDR1 is LNHDA, CDR2 SQIVND, per germline (reference sequence). Trimming removed 4 bases at V and 3 bases at J, with 3 bases between. This CDR3 is built from 11 residues. The CDR3 spells CASSTYTEAFF. CDR3 nucleotides: TGTGCCAGTAGTACCTACACTGAAGCTTTCTTT.

This clone showed up just once. The junction shows a germline mismatch at one end, possibly a read error. The chain links TRBV7-7 to TRBJ2-2, with D maybe TRBD1 (6 bases). Germline V gene sequence: CDR1 SSHAT, CDR2 FNYEAQ (reference sequence). The CDR3 length is 16 residues. CDR3 bases: TGTGCTAGCAGCCCCTACTGGACAGAAGTTTTAGGGGAGCTGTTTTTT. It specifies CASSPYWTEVLGELFF.

The chain uses TRBV7-2 and TRBJ2-3; 10 bases fit TRBD2. Germline trimming cut 0 bases from V and 3 bases from J; bases unmatched to any gene: 9. From germline, CDR1 is SGHTA and CDR2 FQGNSA. CDR3 length: 18 residues. CDR3 coding DNA: TGTGCCAGCAGCTTAGCGCGGGCTAGCGGGGGCTGGACAGATACGCAGTATTTT. It specifies CASSLARASGGWTDTQYF.

V and J are TRBV7-3 and TRBJ2-5; 9 bases align to TRBD2. The germline V gene has CDR1 SGHTA and CDR2 FQGTGA. The ends lost 5 bases at V and 5 bases at J; junction bases unmatched: 12. The CDR3 runs 16 residues. CDR3 loop: CASSPGGSGGFETQYF. In DNA form, the CDR3 reads TGTGCCAGCAGCCCTGGTGGGAGCGGGGGGTTTGAGACCCAGTACTTC.

The sample holds one count of this clone. This sequence joins TRBV5-5 and TRBJ2-5, with 8 positions matching TRBD2. Germline CDR1 and CDR2: SGHKS and YYEKEE (reference sequence). The CDR3 runs 17 residues. J lost 5 bases, V lost 2 bases, and 14 bases had no gene match. Here the CDR3 reads CASSFPPSGRRGETQYF. As DNA, the CDR3 is TGTGCCAGCAGCTTCCCCCCCAGCGGGAGAAGGGGTGAGACCCAGTACTTC.

The chain couples TRBV5-6 to TRBJ1-2, with 9 bases lining up with TRBD1. After removal of 5 bases from V and 6 bases from J, the junction contained 8 bases not matched to a gene. The CDR3 has 14 residues. Looked up from germline, CDR1 is SGHDT and CDR2 is YYEEEE. CDR3: CASSRLTGGHGYTF. CDR3 bases: TGTGCCAGCAGTCGGTTAACAGGGGGCCATGGCTACACCTTC.

This rearrangement joins TRBV6-1 to TRBJ1-5; weak D call: TRBD1 (6 bases). The CDR3 sequence is 14 residues long. Trimming pared 3 bases from V and 4 bases from J, leaving 10 bases between. CDR1 and CDR2 (germline): MNHNS, SASEGT. In DNA form, the CDR3 reads TGTGCCAGCAGTGACCGGACAGAGAATCAGCCCCAGCATTTT. Translated, it gives CASSDRTENQPQHF.

CDR3 region: CSARPGAEAFF. The CDR3, as DNA: TGCAGTGCTAGGCCAGGGGCTGAAGCTTTCTTT. This chain uses TRBV20-1 with TRBJ1-1; tentative D call: TRBD1 (6 bases). Germline V gives CDR1 DFQATT, CDR2 SNEGSKA (reference sequence). The CDR3 totals 11 residues. V was clipped by 3 bases and J by 6 bases, with 8 bases between them.

This clone occurred once. The J gene is TRBJ2-1, the V gene TRBV6-2 or TRBV6-3, with 9 bases fitting TRBD2. J lost 7 bases, V lost 2 bases, and 6 bases had no gene match. The CDR3 runs to 15 residues. Germline V gene lookup returns CDR1 MNHEY and CDR2 SVGEGT. The CDR3 here is CASSYLAGGRNEQFF. The CDR3 nucleotides are TGTGCCAGCAGTTACCTGGCGGGGGGGCGGAATGAGCAGTTCTTC.

This clone appeared a single time. The chain links TRBV7-9 to TRBJ2-3; a possible D gene is TRBD1 (6 bases). The CDR3 totals 15 residues. V lost 5 bases and J lost 0, with 12 bases in between. Germline CDR1 reads SEHNR; CDR2 reads FQNEAQ (reference sequence). The CDR3 here is CASSQQGTSTDTQYF. In DNA, the CDR3 is TGTGCCAGCAGCCAACAGGGAACTAGCACAGATACGCAGTATTTT.

The rearrangement uses TRBV9 and TRBJ2-5, with 7 nucleotides matching TRBD1. Germline V gene lookup returns CDR1 SGDLS and CDR2 YYNGEE. The trim removed 3 bases at V and 3 bases at J, leaving 2 bases unmatched. This CDR3 is 13 amino acids long. The chain's CDR3 is CASSGGTEETQYF. In DNA, the CDR3 is TGTGCCAGCAGCGGAGGGACAGAAGAGACCCAGTACTTC.

CDR3 sequence: CASSEVGLQDYGYTF. The CDR3 DNA follows: TGTGCCAGCAGTGAAGTAGGCCTACAGGACTATGGCTACACCTTC. The chain carries TRBV6-1 and TRBJ1-2; possible D gene TRBD1, 5 bases. Germline CDR1 and CDR2: MNHNS and SASEGT. CDR3 size: 15 residues. Deletions cut 1 base from V and 3 bases from J, with 12 bases between.

Remarks on this clone: Other nucleotide sequences from this sample produce the same CDR3. The gene calls are TRBV19 and TRBJ2-6; D unresolved. Germline V gene sequence: CDR1 LNHDA, CDR2 SQIVND (reference sequence). V lost 8 bases and J lost 3, with 14 bases in between. This CDR3 comprises 15 residues. The CDR3 nucleotides are TGTGCCAGTCGAAGACAAGTATATGGGGCCAACGTCCTGACTTTC. Protein product: CASRRQVYGANVLTF.

The J gene is TRBJ1-1, the V gene TRBV28, with 9 bases lining up with TRBD1. Germline assignment: CDR1 MDHEN and CDR2 SYDVKM. Trimming took 5 bases from V and 10 from J; bases not matched to a gene: 5. The CDR3 is made up of 12 amino acids. Here the CDR3 reads CASSPEQGAAFF. The CDR3 DNA reads TGTGCCAGCAGTCCGGAACAGGGGGCAGCTTTCTTT.

The V call is TRBV5-8, the J call TRBJ2-7, with D tentatively TRBD1 (5 bases). V was pared by 4 bases and J by 2 bases, with 16 bases between. The CDR3 consists of 15 residues. Germline-derived CDR1 and CDR2 are SGHTS and YDEGEE. The CDR3 is CASSRWALGPYEQYF. CDR3 DNA: TGTGCCAGCAGCCGCTGGGCTTTGGGGCCCTACGAGCAGTACTTC.

V is TRBV27 and J is TRBJ1-2; D is possibly TRBD1 (5 bases). The CDR3 loop spans 14 amino acids. CDR1 and CDR2 from the germline V gene are MNHEY and SMNVEV (reference sequence). The germline V and J ends were trimmed by 2 bases and 3 bases, with 10 bases remaining between them. CDR3 loop: CASSLASGDYGYTF. The CDR3 nucleotides read TGTGCCAGCAGTTTAGCTTCGGGGGACTATGGCTACACCTTC.